Sequencing of this T cell receptor beta chain was carried out in a study of blood T cell repertoires in COVID-19 (TCRdb year 2020). Looking at the study overall: The collaborator samples originated in the United States, Italy and Spain and spanned the acute and convalescent phases of COVID-19. The material from the prospective study consisted of cDNA or gDNA derived from T cells, B-cell-depleted T cells, or PBMCs. The dataset comprised deeply sampled blood TCRbeta repertoires from subjects exposed to, actively infected with, or recovered from COVID-19. The repertoires were released in a freely available public database intended as a resource for research on the immune response to SARS-CoV-2. Samples were obtained from the ongoing ImmuneRACE study (first 160 participants) and from 1,254 subjects provided by 6 global collaborators. The sample metadata nearly always contained a de-identified subject ID, COVID-19 status, age in years and sex. Where HLA class I and class II types were available, the types were taken from metadata supplied by the sample provider, not from assay-based typing.

Overall study outcomes, separate from this receptor: How much clinical and demographic metadata was included differed by source and by participant, and the metadata was provided uncurated.

Whole blood was collected in K2EDTA tubes by collaborating institutions according to the institutions' own protocols. For TCRbeta analysis, collaborators shipped samples in one of three forms: frozen whole blood, isolated PBMCs, or DNA extracted from either of those sample types. As for this clone: Its antigen is currently not known. No per-base quality is available; no much larger clone lies one base away.

TCRbeta CDR3 regions were amplified from genomic DNA using the immunoSEQ Assay, a bias-controlled multiplex PCR. Turning to the authors' computational methods: The number of nucleated cells in each sample was estimated by amplification of reference gene primers within the assay. Sequence reads were collapsed and filtered to measure the absolute abundance of every unique TCRbeta CDR3 rearrangement. For each sample, productive Simpson clonality was calculated as the square root of Simpson's diversity index over productive rearrangements. TCRdb re-hosts the immuneACCESS table, in-frame sequences only. Its copies lack some clones; in the studies checked, an unresolved V gene accounts for under half of them, and the cause for the rest is not known. That table supplies the V and J calls and clone size; D and trimming were determined from the DNA. Recorded for this sample are 20,000 to 30,000 clones; roughly 86% of them occurred a single time. The top ten hold about 5.5% of the sample.

Sequencing input: peripheral blood. The receptor was isolated from a man aged 50 to 60 with active COVID-19.

The DNA sequence is as follows: TGTGCCAGCAGTGAACCAGATATTGGAGGAGGGCTTAACTATGGCTACACCTTC. Its translation is CASSEPDIGGGLNYGYTF. This chain joins TRBV6-1 to TRBJ1-2, with no confident D gene call. Reading the germline V gene gives CDR1 MNHNS and CDR2 SASEGT. The CDR3 runs 18 amino acids, cysteine and phenylalanine included. Only the CDR3 part of the read is kept: 54 bases, read in frame from the first base. V and J are truncated by 2 bases and 1 base respectively, leaving an intervening sequence of 20 bases.